Each of the 3 T cell receptor beta chains below was sequenced from the same sample in a study of OX40 agonist ivuxolimab in advanced cancers. The method behind the library was the immunoSEQ multiplex PCR assay. Drawn from immuneACCESS, this table holds only the in-frame rearrangements with V and J called that TCRdb kept. Clones are partly lost; checked studies trace under half to an unresolved V gene and leave the rest unexplained. The sample table contains approximately 70,000 clones; only one count was recorded for about 83% of them. The top ten hold under 6.5% of the sample. The sample consisted of CD4+ or CD8+ T cells sorted from blood, taken in a trial of the OX40 agonist ivuxolimab. The source is an adult with an advanced solid tumor such as melanoma, head and neck, liver or kidney cancer.

On this clone itself: Other DNA sequences from this sample encode an identical CDR3 as well. The V gene is TRBV28, the J gene TRBJ2-2, with TRBD1 matching 7 bases. CDR3 length: 15 residues. J was trimmed by 2 bases and V by 6 bases; bases with no gene match: 6. Per the germline V gene, CDR1 is MDHEN and CDR2 is SYDVKM. As DNA, the CDR3 is TGTGCCAGCAGGAACAGGGGCCCCAACACCGGGGAGCTGTTTTTT. It specifies CASRNRGPNTGELFF.

Only one count was recorded for this clone. The chain uses TRBV19 and TRBJ1-3, with D hard to call. V lost 5 bases to trimming and J lost 0 bases, with 11 bases between them. Germline assignment: CDR1 LNHDA and CDR2 SQIVND (reference sequence). This CDR3 contains 15 residues. For the CDR3, the DNA is TGTGCCAGTAGTGACGGACTGTACTCTGGAAACACCATATATTTT. Protein: CASSDGLYSGNTIYF.

The rearrangement links TRBV12-5 to TRBJ1-1; 7 bases align to TRBD1. J gave up 5 bases and V 4 bases, and 7 bases lay outside the gene matches. The CDR3 is 14 residues long. Germline V gives CDR1 LGHNT, CDR2 FRNRAP. CDR3: CASGSNTGVTEAFF. The CDR3 DNA reads as TGTGCTAGTGGTTCTAACACAGGGGTAACTGAAGCTTTCTTT. Together with reference TRBV12-5 and TRBJ1-1, the CDR3 gives the full variable domain: DARVTQTPRHKVTEMGQEVTMRCQPILGHNTVFWYRQTMMQGLELLAYFRNRAPLDDSGMPKDRFSAEMPDATLATLKIQPSEPRDSAVYFCASGSNTGVTEAFFGQGTRLTVV.